The present TCR beta chain was sequenced within a study of T-cell reconstitution after alpha-beta-depleted transplantation in children. Overall study results and limits: After transplant, high TCRbeta diversity at day 60 in some patients arose from surviving recipient T cells and thymic progenitors. Several hundred expanded graft clones reportedly were the source of alpha-beta T cells about two months after transplant.

In this sample, this clonotype turned up many times. Its specificity is unknown. During its preparation, the TCRbeta library received unique molecular identifiers. Using its own MiXCR run on the PCR reads, TCRdb lists one record per CDR3 protein. The sample carries a few hundred thousand distinct CDR3 sequences, 9.5% to 13% recorded once. This CDR3 contains 15 residues. Trimming shortened V by 1 base and J by 4 bases, and 13 bases separated the two germline ends. Germline lookup yields CDR1 SGHTA and CDR2 FQGNSA. The source was peripheral blood, collected 180 days after TCRalphabeta/CD19-depleted stem cell transplant. This chain connects TRBV7-2 to TRBJ1-2; D call uncertain. This clonotype was sampled from a male patient aged 2 to 10 who had a stem cell transplant for chronic granulomatous disease, so the T cells may come from the graft donor. For the CDR3, the DNA is TGTGCCAGCAGCTTAGAGTGGAAGAACGGCTATGGCTACACCTTC. The encoded protein is CASSLEWKNGYGYTF.